This entry lists 11 T cell receptor beta chains sequenced from one sample in a study of CD8 T cells in Susac syndrome. Roughly 0.5 to 1 ug RNA was reverse transcribed with random hexamers. TCRdb ran MiXCR on the immunoSEQ multiplex PCR reads and lists one entry per CDR3 protein. Of just over 150,000 distinct CDR3 sequences in the sample, over 85% were seen once. The specimen was CD8+ T cells from PBMCs. The receptors derive from a human donor with multiple sclerosis.

V usage is TRBV20-1 and J usage is TRBJ1-4; weak D call: TRBD1 (6 bases). Trimming cost V 0 bases and J 10 bases, with 27 bases left between them. From germline, CDR1 is DFQATT and CDR2 SNEGSKA (reference sequence). The CDR3 totals 18 residues. CDR3 protein: CSARDRGPRGMPNGKLFF. For the CDR3, the DNA is TGCAGTGCTAGAGATCGGGGGCCGAGAGGGATGCCAAACGGAAAACTGTTTTTT.

The chain's CDR3 is CASSGTQGGKQYF. CDR3 nucleotide sequence: TGTGCCAGCAGCGGGACCCAGGGGGGGAAGCAGTACTTC. This chain uses TRBV27 with TRBJ2-7; D tentatively reads TRBD1 or TRBD2 (7 bases each). CDR3 length: 13 amino acids. Between the trimmed V and J ends, which lost 6 bases and 8 bases, there was a span of 17 bases. Germline V gene data show CDR1 as MNHEY and CDR2 as SMNVEV (reference sequence).

The chain joins TRBV6-6 to TRBJ2-7; D is ambiguous. The germline CDR1 and CDR2 sequences are MNHNY and SVGAGI (reference sequence). CDR3 size: 15 residues. V was shortened by 0 bases and J by 4 bases, with 13 bases between the two germline ends. The chain's CDR3 is CASSYSNGEQYEQYF. The CDR3 DNA reads as TGTGCCAGCAGTTACTCGAATGGCGAGCAATACGAGCAGTACTTC.

This clonotype came up once. The rearrangement uses TRBV15 and TRBJ1-2; the D is unclear. CDR3 length: 15 residues. The V end lost 0 bases, the J end lost 4 bases, and 12 bases lay between the germline ends. Germline V gene data show CDR1 as LNHNV and CDR2 as YYDKDF (reference sequence). The CDR3 region is CATSRDGKWIYGYTF. The DNA for the CDR3 is TGTGCCACCAGCAGAGATGGAAAGTGGATCTATGGCTACACCTTC.

In DNA form, the CDR3 reads TGTGCCCTAGGCGGGGAGAACACCGGGGAGCTGTTTTTT. Translating it yields CALGGENTGELFF. The chain combines TRBV30 with TRBJ2-2; maybe TRBD2 (6 bases). The CDR3 has 13 amino acids. The V gene lost 8 bases and the J gene lost 1 base, with 11 bases spanning the gap. The germline CDR1 and CDR2 sequences are GTSNPN and SVGIG (reference sequence). Full variable domain (remainder filled in from reference TRBV30 and TRBJ2-2): SQTIHQWPATLVQPVGSPLSLECTVEGTSNPNLYWYRQAAGRGLQLLFYSVGIGQISSEVPQNLSASRPQDRQFILSSKKLLLSDSGFYLCALGGENTGELFFGEGSRLTVL.

This sequence joins TRBV29-1 and TRBJ2-1; D might be TRBD1 (6 bases). The CDR3 runs to 11 residues. Between the trimmed V and J ends, which lost 8 bases and 10 bases, there was a span of 15 bases. The germline CDR1 and CDR2 sequences are SQVTM and ANQGSEA. DNA of the CDR3: TGCAGCTTGGGGGCGAGTCGGGAGCAGTTCTTC. Encoded protein: CSLGASREQFF.

The chain combines TRBV7-9 with TRBJ2-5; D is unclear. Germline V gene lookup returns CDR1 SEHNR and CDR2 FQNEAQ (reference sequence). Trimming cost V 1 base and J 1 base, with 10 bases left between them. The CDR3 has 15 residues. Written as DNA, the CDR3 is TGTGCCAGCAGCTTAGGTCCTCAACTCCAAGAGACCCAGTACTTC. Translation: CASSLGPQLQETQYF.

This chain uses TRBV29-1 with TRBJ2-7; tentatively, D is TRBD1 (6 bases). The V end was cut by 0 bases, the J end by 4 bases, with 22 bases between. Germline CDR1 and CDR2: SQVTM and ANQGSEA. The CDR3 runs to 17 residues. The CDR3 spells CSVEEGPDRGTGYEQYF. For the CDR3, the DNA is TGCAGCGTTGAAGAGGGTCCGGACAGAGGGACGGGTTACGAGCAGTACTTC.

This clonotype showed up just once. The chain carries TRBV9 and TRBJ1-6; D unresolved. Germline assignment: CDR1 SGDLS and CDR2 YYNGEE. Trimming took off 4 bases at V and 0 bases at J, with 14 bases between the two ends. The CDR3 length is 17 residues. The CDR3 region is CASSLRRESSYNSPLHF. CDR3 in DNA: TGTGCCAGCAGCCTTCGCCGAGAGAGCTCCTATAATTCACCCCTCCACTTT. The full variable domain, completed using reference TRBV9 and TRBJ1-6, is DSGVTQTPKHLITATGQRVTLRCSPRSGDLSVYWYQQSLDQGLQFLIQYYNGEERAKGNILERFSAQQFPDLHSELNLSSLELGDSALYFCASSLRRESSYNSPLHFGNGTRLTVT.

The table lists this clonotype with a count of one. The chain is built from TRBV4-1 and TRBJ2-7; D may correspond to TRBD1 or TRBD2 (5 bases each). This CDR3 comprises 13 residues. Germline CDR1 and CDR2: MGHRA and YSYEKL. V dropped 3 bases and J dropped 4 bases, with 10 bases sitting between them. CDR3 nucleotide sequence: TGCGCCAGCAGCCAGTGGGACGGTTACGAGCAGTACTTC. This sequence encodes CASSQWDGYEQYF.

The J gene is TRBJ1-6, the V gene TRBV9; D gene unclear. This CDR3 spans 17 amino acids. The germline gives CDR1 SGDLS, CDR2 YYNGEE. The germline V and J ends were trimmed by 3 bases and 10 bases, with 23 bases remaining between them. CDR3 in DNA: TGTGCCAGCAGCGGAGGGAGTCAAATCGGGCCGGGGTCACCCCTCCACTTT. It yields the protein CASSGGSQIGPGSPLHF.